This T cell receptor (beta chain) derives from a study of cytomegalovirus exposure and HLA in healthy donors. With 60 Vbeta and 13 Jbeta primers, the PCR was carried out. Sequencing was performed with immunoSEQ multiplex PCR; in TCRdb, only in-frame clones are kept and a portion is missing. The data hold over 110,000 clones, with more than 75% observed a single time. The CDR3 contains 16 residues. Trimming removed 0 bases at V and 1 base at J, with 7 bases between. Germline loops: CDR1 SGHVS, CDR2 FQNEAQ. Sequencing was done on a sample of PBMCs. The chain combines TRBV7-8 with TRBJ2-6; D is uncertain. The clonotype was recovered from a woman aged 40 to 55 in good health and CMV-seropositive. The CDR3 nucleotides are TGTGCCAGCAGCTTAGCGCGGCCGTCTGGGGCCAACGTCCTGACTTTC. This translates into CASSLARPSGANVLTF. The full variable domain, its missing parts supplied by reference TRBV7-8 and TRBJ2-6, is GAGVSQSPRYKVAKRGQDVALRCDPISGHVSLFWYQQALGQGPEFLTYFQNEAQLDKSGLPSDRFFAERPEGSVSTLKIQRTQQEDSAVYLCASSLARPSGANVLTFGAGSRLTVL.